This entry lists 22 T cell receptor beta chains sequenced from one sample in a study of identical twins. TCRdb re-derived calls from the 5' RACE reads in MiXCR, one entry per CDR3 protein. The sample holds approximately 1.8 million distinct CDR3 sequences, under 35% seen once. The sequencing sample was made of cord blood. These receptor sequences come from a newborn girl in good health.

This clonotype was counted only a few times. The chain has TRBV16 and TRBJ1-6; unclear D gene. Germline CDR1 reads KGHSY; CDR2 reads FQNENV. Trimming took off 0 bases at V and 0 bases at J, with 6 bases between the two ends. There are 16 residues in the CDR3. The DNA of the CDR3 is TGTGCCAGCAGCCAATCGGAGAGCTCCTATAATTCACCCCTCCACTTT. Its translation is CASSQSESSYNSPLHF.

This clonotype was seen at least ten times. This rearrangement joins TRBV3-1 to TRBJ1-1; no firm D call. The V gene lost 4 bases and the J gene lost 1 base, with 7 bases spanning the gap. CDR3 length equals 13 residues. Looked up from germline, CDR1 is LGHDT and CDR2 is YNNKEL (reference sequence). CDR3 region: CASSPRTNTEAFF. CDR3 sequence (DNA): TGTGCCAGCAGCCCCCGAACGAACACTGAAGCTTTCTTT. The variable domain in full, with the rest retrieved from reference TRBV3-1 and TRBJ1-1, is DTAVSQTPKYLVTQMGNDKSIKCEQNLGHDTMYWYKQDSKKFLKIMFSYNNKELIINETVPNRFSPKSPDKAHLNLHINSLELGDSAVYFCASSPRTNTEAFFGQGTRLTVV.

The chain links TRBV7-8 to TRBJ1-2; D may be TRBD1 (6 bases). Trimming pared 5 bases from V and 3 bases from J, leaving 13 bases between. The CDR3 runs to 14 residues. The germline V gene has CDR1 SGHVS and CDR2 FQNEAQ. The CDR3: CASSIFRGDYGYTF. The CDR3 DNA reads as TGTGCCAGCAGCATTTTCAGGGGAGACTATGGCTACACCTTC.

This clonotype was observed a few times. This chain connects TRBV29-1 to TRBJ2-4; D unclear. V lost 3 bases to trimming and J lost 6 bases, with 15 bases between them. Germline V gives CDR1 SQVTM, CDR2 ANQGSEA. This CDR3 contains 14 residues. This chain's CDR3 is CSVDGSHNSNIQYF. DNA of the CDR3: TGCAGCGTTGATGGCAGCCATAATTCAAACATTCAGTACTTC.

This clonotype was detected only a few times. The chain couples TRBV7-9 to TRBJ1-4; D might be TRBD1 (5 bases). Trimming shortened V by 5 bases and J by 4 bases, and 14 bases separated the two germline ends. The CDR3 is 15 residues long. The germline CDR1 and CDR2 sequences are SEHNR and FQNEAQ (reference sequence). The CDR3: CASSIISGGNEKLFF. The CDR3 region has the DNA TGTGCCAGCAGCATCATTAGTGGGGGTAATGAAAAACTGTTTTTT.

A few counts support this clonotype. The chain combines TRBV5-1 with TRBJ1-6; 8 bases fit TRBD1. With V trimmed by 3 bases and J by 2 bases, 7 bases remained unmatched. CDR1 is SGHRS, CDR2 YFSETQ, per germline. CDR3 length: 17 amino acids. The CDR3 spells CASSYGQGGAYNSPLHF. The CDR3 DNA reads as TGCGCCAGCAGCTACGGACAGGGAGGGGCCTATAATTCACCCCTCCACTTT.

Details on this clonotype: Its ends do not fully match the called genes, so a read error is possible. V usage is TRBV20-1 and J usage is TRBJ1-2; the D is unclear. The CDR3 sequence is 13 residues long. Per the germline V gene, CDR1 is DFQATT and CDR2 is SNEGSKA (reference sequence). DNA of the CDR3: TGCAGTGCTAGGAGAGTCTGGGGAGATGGCCACACCTTC. It yields the protein CSARRVWGDGHTF.

The chain uses TRBV7-2 and TRBJ2-7; 10 bases match TRBD1. Trimming removed 5 bases from V and 5 bases from J; junction bases left unmatched: 6. CDR3 length: 14 residues. The germline gives CDR1 SGHTA, CDR2 FQGNSA. The CDR3 sequence: CASSRTGTGDEQYF. CDR3 nucleotide sequence: TGTGCCAGCAGCAGAACCGGGACAGGGGACGAGCAGTACTTC.

The table lists this clonotype with a few counts. The rearrangement joins TRBV5-1 to TRBJ2-1; D is possibly TRBD2 (5 bases). The CDR3 is 16 amino acids. The germline V gene encodes CDR1 SGHRS and CDR2 YFSETQ. With 0 bases removed from V and 4 bases from J, the gap between germline ends came to 14 bases. The CDR3 nucleotides are TGCGCCAGCAGCTTGGCCCCGGGAAATATATACAATGAGCAGTTCTTC. The encoded protein is CASSLAPGNIYNEQFF.

The chain carries TRBV3-1 and TRBJ2-1; TRBD1 or TRBD2 may be the D gene (6 bases each). The V end lost 0 bases, the J end lost 4 bases, and 13 bases lay between the germline ends. This CDR3 has 16 residues. Per the germline V gene, CDR1 is LGHDT and CDR2 is YNNKEL (reference sequence). The CDR3 region is CASSQDRGATYNEQFF. CDR3 bases: TGTGCCAGCAGCCAAGATAGGGGGGCCACGTACAATGAGCAGTTCTTC.

CDR3 loop: CASSLDPGGGYSYEQYF. In DNA form, the CDR3 reads TGTGCCAGCAGCTTAGATCCAGGGGGGGGCTATTCCTACGAGCAGTACTTC. The chain recombines TRBV11-2 with TRBJ2-7; possibly TRBD1 or TRBD2 for D (7 bases each). Germline V lookup: CDR1 SGHAT, CDR2 FQNNGV. The CDR3 sequence is 17 residues long. Trimming left V 0 bases short and J 1 base short, with 16 bases between.

This clonotype showed up many times. The junction does not match germline at one end; this may be a read error. The chain carries TRBV3-1 and TRBJ2-5; D uncertain. Germline V gene sequence: CDR1 LGHDT, CDR2 YNNKEL (reference sequence). This CDR3 region has 13 residues. The CDR3 here is CASSLTYQETQYF. CDR3 nucleotides: TGCGCCAGCAGCTTGACGTACCAAGAGACCCAGTACTTC.

This clonotype appeared once. The J gene is TRBJ2-7, the V gene TRBV18; 10 positions match TRBD1. This CDR3 comprises 16 residues. Looked up from germline, CDR1 is KGHSH and CDR2 is LQKENI. Losses at the gene ends were 4 bases for V and 7 bases for J; bases not matched to a gene: 13. The CDR3 loop reads CASSHRTGGSYNEQYF. Here the CDR3 DNA reads TGTGCCAGCTCACATCGGACAGGGGGGTCCTACAATGAGCAGTACTTC.

The chain has TRBV11-2 and TRBJ2-3; 8 positions agree with TRBD2. The CDR3 runs 17 residues. Germline CDR1 reads SGHAT; CDR2 reads FQNNGV. Trimming at V came to 4 bases and at J to 1 base, leaving 10 bases not matched to a gene. This CDR3 reads CASSYLLAGLGTDTQYF. The CDR3 coding sequence is TGTGCCAGCAGCTACCTCTTAGCGGGGTTGGGCACAGATACGCAGTATTTT.

This chain joins TRBV6-5 and TRBJ2-7; D might be TRBD1 (6 bases). This CDR3 comprises 13 residues. Between the trimmed V and J ends, which lost 7 bases and 2 bases, there was a span of 12 bases. Germline CDR1 MNHEY, CDR2 SVGAGI. The CDR3 sequence: CASTRQAPYEQYF. The DNA of the CDR3 is TGTGCCAGCACCCGACAGGCTCCCTACGAGCAGTACTTC.

This clonotype appeared a few times. This chain connects TRBV5-5 to TRBJ1-5; D possibly corresponds to TRBD1 (5 bases). Per the germline V gene, CDR1 is SGHKS and CDR2 is YYEKEE (reference sequence). This CDR3 has 16 amino acids. V lost 2 bases to trimming and J lost 1 base, with 13 bases between them. CDR3 amino acids: CASSFSGAPSNQPQHF. The CDR3, as DNA: TGTGCCAGCAGCTTCAGTGGGGCACCGAGCAATCAGCCCCAGCATTTT.

This clonotype came up a few times. V and J are TRBV7-9 and TRBJ2-3; 7 bases are shared with TRBD2. This CDR3 has 15 amino acids. CDR1 and CDR2 from the germline V gene are SEHNR and FQNEAQ (reference sequence). V lost 0 bases, J lost 5 bases, and 5 bases stayed unmatched. CDR3 bases: TGTGCCAGCAGCTTAGCGGCGGGAGTAGGAGATACGCAGTATTTT. Translated, it gives CASSLAAGVGDTQYF.

The rearrangement joins TRBV12-3 or TRBV12-4 to TRBJ1-2, with TRBD1 as a possible D gene (5 bases). The CDR3 totals 15 residues. V was pared by 2 bases and J by 8 bases, with 18 bases between. The DNA for the CDR3 is TGTGCCAGCAGTTTATCGGGGCCCCGTTCACAAGGCTACACCTTC. As protein: CASSLSGPRSQGYTF.

V and J are TRBV4-2 and TRBJ1-2, with D perhaps TRBD1 (6 bases). The CDR3 loop spans 15 amino acids. CDR1 LGHNA and CDR2 YNFKEQ come from the germline V gene. With 1 base removed from V and 2 bases from J, the gap between germline ends came to 11 bases. DNA for the CDR3: TGTGCCAGCAGCCAAGTGGGACACTCAAACTATGGCTACACCTTC. It is translated as CASSQVGHSNYGYTF.

In this sample, this clonotype turned up a few times. The chain carries TRBV9 and TRBJ2-4; D possibly corresponds to TRBD2 (6 bases). Trimming took off 0 bases at V and 0 bases at J, with 10 bases between the two ends. The CDR3 sequence is 16 residues long. Germline CDR1 and CDR2: SGDLS and YYNGEE. Here the CDR3 DNA reads TGTGCCAGCAGCGTAGGACTAGACCTAGCCAAAAACATTCAGTACTTC. Its translation is CASSVGLDLAKNIQYF.

This clonotype has just a few counts. This chain links TRBV20-1 with TRBJ2-1; D gene unclear. Trimming left V 3 bases short and J 10 bases short, with 10 bases between. CDR3 length equals 11 residues. CDR1 is DFQATT, CDR2 SNEGSKA, per germline (reference sequence). The CDR3, as DNA: TGCAGTGCTAGTATGCCCCGGGAGCAGTTCTTC. This sequence encodes CSASMPREQFF.

The rearrangement links TRBV4-2 to TRBJ2-7, with 7 positions matching TRBD1. From germline, CDR1 is LGHNA and CDR2 YNFKEQ. The junction had 10 bases not matched to a gene; V was cut back by 5 bases and J by 6 bases. The CDR3 contains 14 residues. DNA of the CDR3: TGTGCCAGCAGCGACCGGGACAGAGGATTCGAGCAGTACTTC. Encoded protein: CASSDRDRGFEQYF.